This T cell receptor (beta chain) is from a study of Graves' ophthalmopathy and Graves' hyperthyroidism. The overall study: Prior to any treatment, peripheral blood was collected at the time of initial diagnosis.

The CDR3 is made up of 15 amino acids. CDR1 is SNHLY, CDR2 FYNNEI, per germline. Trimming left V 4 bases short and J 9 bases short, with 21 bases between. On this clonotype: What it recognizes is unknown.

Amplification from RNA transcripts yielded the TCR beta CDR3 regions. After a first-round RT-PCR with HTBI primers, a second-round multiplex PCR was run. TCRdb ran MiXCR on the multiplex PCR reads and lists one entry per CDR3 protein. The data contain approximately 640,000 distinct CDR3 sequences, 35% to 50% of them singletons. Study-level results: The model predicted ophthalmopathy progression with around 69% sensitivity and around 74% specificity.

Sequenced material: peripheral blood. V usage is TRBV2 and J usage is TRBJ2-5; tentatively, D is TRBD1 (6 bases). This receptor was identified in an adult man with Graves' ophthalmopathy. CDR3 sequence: CASSAQGIVNQPQYF. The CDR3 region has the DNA TGTGCCAGCAGTGCACAGGGAATTGTCAATCAGCCCCAGTACTTC.